The sequence of this T cell receptor (beta chain) was determined in a study of T cells in localized non-small cell lung cancer. This CDR3 has 13 residues. Germline CDR1 reads MNHGY; CDR2 reads SAAAGT. Trimming shortened V by 4 bases and J by 7 bases, and 14 bases separated the two germline ends. The data were produced by immunoSEQ multiplex PCR, yet TCRdb's version contains in-frame clones alone and is incomplete. Here the sample spans some 5,000 clones, less than 35% being singletons. The genes are TRBV6-8 and TRBJ2-7, with D perhaps TRBD2 (5 bases). The TCR was taken from a man aged 35 to 70 with stage II lung adenocarcinoma. Material: lung tumor tissue, obtained before any cancer treatment. The CDR3 region is CASSSTGPGEQYF. In DNA, the CDR3 is TGTGCCAGCAGTTCGACGGGTCCGGGGGAGCAGTACTTC.